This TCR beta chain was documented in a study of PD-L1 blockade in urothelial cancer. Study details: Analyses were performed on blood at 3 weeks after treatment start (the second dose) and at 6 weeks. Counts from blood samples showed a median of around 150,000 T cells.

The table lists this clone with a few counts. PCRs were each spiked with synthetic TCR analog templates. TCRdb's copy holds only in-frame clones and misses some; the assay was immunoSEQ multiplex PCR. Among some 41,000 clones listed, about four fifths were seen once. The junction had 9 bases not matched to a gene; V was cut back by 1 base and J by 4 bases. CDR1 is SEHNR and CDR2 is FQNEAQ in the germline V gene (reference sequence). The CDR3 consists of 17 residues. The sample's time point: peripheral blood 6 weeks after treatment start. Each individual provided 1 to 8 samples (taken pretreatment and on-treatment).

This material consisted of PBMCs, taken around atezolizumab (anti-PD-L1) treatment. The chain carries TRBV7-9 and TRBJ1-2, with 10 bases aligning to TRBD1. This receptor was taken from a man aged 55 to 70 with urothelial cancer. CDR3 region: CASSLGLLRDRGYGYTF. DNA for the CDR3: TGTGCCAGCAGCTTAGGCCTCCTCCGGGACAGGGGCTATGGCTACACCTTC.